The T cell receptor beta chain described here comes from a study of blood T cell repertoires in COVID-19. About the research overall: Samples representing acute and convalescent COVID-19 were sourced from the United States, Italy and Spain. Sources were T cells, B-cell-depleted T cells, or PBMCs; the material itself was cDNA or gDNA.

In the authors' methods: Cell counts per sample came from amplifying reference gene primers. Data came from immunoSEQ multiplex PCR; TCRdb stores just in-frame clones and leaves some out. Clonal size and the V and J genes are those of that table, whereas D and trimming came from the DNA. The data contain about 250,000 clones, about 83% of them seen just once; the ten biggest clones take up about 1.5%. The germline gives CDR1 MGHRA, CDR2 YSYEKL. V was cut by 1 base and J by 0 bases, with 4 bases left in between. The CDR3 length is 14 residues. The specimen sequenced was peripheral blood. The origin of this receptor is a woman in her 40s who had recovered from COVID-19. The rearrangement links TRBV4-1 to TRBJ1-5; the D is unclear. The CDR3 loop is CASSQANSNQPQHF. The CDR3 bases are TGCGCCAGCAGCCAAGCTAATAGCAATCAGCCCCAGCATTTT.